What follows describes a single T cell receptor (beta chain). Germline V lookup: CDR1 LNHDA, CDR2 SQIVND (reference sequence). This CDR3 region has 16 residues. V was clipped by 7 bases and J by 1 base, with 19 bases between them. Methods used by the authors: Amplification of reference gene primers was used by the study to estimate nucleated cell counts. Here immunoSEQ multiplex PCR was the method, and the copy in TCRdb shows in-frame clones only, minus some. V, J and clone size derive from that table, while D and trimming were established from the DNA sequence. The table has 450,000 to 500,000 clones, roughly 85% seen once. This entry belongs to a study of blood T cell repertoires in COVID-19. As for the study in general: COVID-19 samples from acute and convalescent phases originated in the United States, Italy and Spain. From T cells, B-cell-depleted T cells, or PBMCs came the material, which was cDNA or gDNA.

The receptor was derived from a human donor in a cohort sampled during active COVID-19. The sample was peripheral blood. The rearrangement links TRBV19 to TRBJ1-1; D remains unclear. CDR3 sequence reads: CASISTPAGSNTEAFF. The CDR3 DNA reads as TGTGCCAGTATCTCCACCCCCGCGGGATCGAACACTGAAGCTTTCTTT.